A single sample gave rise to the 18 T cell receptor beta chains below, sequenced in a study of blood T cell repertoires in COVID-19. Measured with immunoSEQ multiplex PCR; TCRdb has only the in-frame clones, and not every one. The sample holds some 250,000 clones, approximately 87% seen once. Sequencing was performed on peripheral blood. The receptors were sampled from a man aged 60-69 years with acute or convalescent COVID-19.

CDR3 amino acids: CASSFVFRGRSYNEQFF. DNA for the CDR3: TGTGCCAGCAGCTTTGTTTTTCGCGGGAGATCCTACAATGAGCAGTTCTTC. This rearrangement joins TRBV11-2 to TRBJ2-1; 7 bases are shared with TRBD2. The CDR3 runs to 17 residues. Trimming took 3 bases from V and 1 from J; bases not matched to a gene: 9. The germline CDR1 and CDR2 sequences are SGHAT and FQNNGV.

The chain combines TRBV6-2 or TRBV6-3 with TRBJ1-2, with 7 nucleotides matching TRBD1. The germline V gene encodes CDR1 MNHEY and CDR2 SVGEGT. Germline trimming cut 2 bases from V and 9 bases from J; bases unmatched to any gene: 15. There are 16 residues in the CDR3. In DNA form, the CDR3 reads TGTGCCAGCAGTTACGCGGCAGGGGGATCTATCACCCGCTACACCTTC. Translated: CASSYAAGGSITRYTF.

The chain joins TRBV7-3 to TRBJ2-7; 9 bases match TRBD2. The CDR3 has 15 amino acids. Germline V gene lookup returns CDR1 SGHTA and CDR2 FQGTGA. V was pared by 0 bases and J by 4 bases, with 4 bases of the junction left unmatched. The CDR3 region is CASSLTAGGQYEQYF. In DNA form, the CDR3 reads TGTGCCAGCAGCTTAACCGCGGGAGGGCAATACGAGCAGTACTTC.

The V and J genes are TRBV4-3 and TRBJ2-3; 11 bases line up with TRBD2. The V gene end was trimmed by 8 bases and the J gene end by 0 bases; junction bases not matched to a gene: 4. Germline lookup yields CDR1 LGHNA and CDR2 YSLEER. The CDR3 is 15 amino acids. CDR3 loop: CASSGTSGSTDTQYF. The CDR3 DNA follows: TGCGCCAGCTCCGGGACTAGCGGTAGCACAGATACGCAGTATTTT.

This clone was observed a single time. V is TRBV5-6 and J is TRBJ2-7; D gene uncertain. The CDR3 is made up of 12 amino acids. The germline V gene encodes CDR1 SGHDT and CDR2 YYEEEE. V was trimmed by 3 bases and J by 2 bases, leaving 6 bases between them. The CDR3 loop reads CASSYSTYEQYF. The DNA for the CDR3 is TGTGCCAGCAGCTATTCAACCTACGAGCAGTACTTC.

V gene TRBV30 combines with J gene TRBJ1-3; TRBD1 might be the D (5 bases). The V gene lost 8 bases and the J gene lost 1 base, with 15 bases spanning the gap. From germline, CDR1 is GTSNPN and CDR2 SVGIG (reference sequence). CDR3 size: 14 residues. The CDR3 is CATRQSSSGNTIYF. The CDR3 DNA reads TGTGCCACCAGACAGTCATCTTCTGGAAACACCATATATTTT.

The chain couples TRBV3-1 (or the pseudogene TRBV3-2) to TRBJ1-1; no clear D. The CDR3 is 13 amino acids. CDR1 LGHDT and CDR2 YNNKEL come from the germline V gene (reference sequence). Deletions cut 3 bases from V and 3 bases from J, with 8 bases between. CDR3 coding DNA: TGTGCCAGCAGCCACGAGGGAGACACTGAAGCTTTCTTT. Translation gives CASSHEGDTEAFF.

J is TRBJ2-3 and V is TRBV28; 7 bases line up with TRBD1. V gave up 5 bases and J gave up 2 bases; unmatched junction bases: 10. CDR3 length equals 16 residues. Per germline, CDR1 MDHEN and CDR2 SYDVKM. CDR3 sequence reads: CASSLTGALSTDTQYF. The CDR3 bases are TGTGCCAGCAGTCTCACAGGGGCCCTTTCCACAGATACGCAGTATTTT.

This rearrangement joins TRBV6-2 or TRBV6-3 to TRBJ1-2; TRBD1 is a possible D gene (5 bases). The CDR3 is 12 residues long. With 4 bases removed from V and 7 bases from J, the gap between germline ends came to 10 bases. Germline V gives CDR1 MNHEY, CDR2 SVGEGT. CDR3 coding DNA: TGTGCCAGCAGTTTTACAGGTTTTGGCTACACCTTC. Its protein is CASSFTGFGYTF.

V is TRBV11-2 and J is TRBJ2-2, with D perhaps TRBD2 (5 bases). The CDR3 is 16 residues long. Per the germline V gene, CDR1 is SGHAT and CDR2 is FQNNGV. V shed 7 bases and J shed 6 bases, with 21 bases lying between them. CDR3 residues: CASTLGASPSPGELFF. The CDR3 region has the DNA TGTGCCAGCACCCTTGGTGCTAGCCCGTCTCCCGGGGAGCTGTTTTTT.

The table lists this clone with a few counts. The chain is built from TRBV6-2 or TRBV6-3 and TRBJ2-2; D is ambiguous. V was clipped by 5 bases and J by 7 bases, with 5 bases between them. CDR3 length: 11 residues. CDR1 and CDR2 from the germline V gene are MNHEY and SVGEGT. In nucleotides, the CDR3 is TGTGCCAGCAGTACCTACGGGGAGCTGTTTTTT. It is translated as CASSTYGELFF.

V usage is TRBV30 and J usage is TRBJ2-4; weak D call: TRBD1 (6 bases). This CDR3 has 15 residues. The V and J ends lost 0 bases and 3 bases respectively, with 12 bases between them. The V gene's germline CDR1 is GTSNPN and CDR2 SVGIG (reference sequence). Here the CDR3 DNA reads TGTGCCTGGAGTGTACCAGGGGTATTCAAAAACATTCAGTACTTC. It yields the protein CAWSVPGVFKNIQYF.

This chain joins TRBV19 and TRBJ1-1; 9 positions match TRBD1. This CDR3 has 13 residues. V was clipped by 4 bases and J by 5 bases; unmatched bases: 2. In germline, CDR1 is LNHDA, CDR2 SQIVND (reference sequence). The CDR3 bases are TGTGCCAGTAGTAGACAGGGGGAGACTGAAGCTTTCTTT. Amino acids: CASSRQGETEAFF.

DNA of the CDR3: TGTGCCAGCAGCCGACTGGGCGGGTCCCTAGCCAAAAACATTCAGTACTTC. Its translation: CASSRLGGSLAKNIQYF. V is TRBV3-1 (or the pseudogene TRBV3-2) and J is TRBJ2-4; a weak D match, TRBD2 (5 bases). V lost 4 bases to trimming and J lost 0 bases, with 16 bases between them. CDR3 length: 17 amino acids. The germline gives CDR1 LGHDT, CDR2 YNNKEL (reference sequence).

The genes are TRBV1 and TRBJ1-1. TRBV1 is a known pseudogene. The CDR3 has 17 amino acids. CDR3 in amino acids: CTSSQVGCGGSYTEAFF. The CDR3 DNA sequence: TGCACCAGCAGCCAAGTGGGGTGCGGGGGGAGTTACACTGAAGCTTTCTTT.

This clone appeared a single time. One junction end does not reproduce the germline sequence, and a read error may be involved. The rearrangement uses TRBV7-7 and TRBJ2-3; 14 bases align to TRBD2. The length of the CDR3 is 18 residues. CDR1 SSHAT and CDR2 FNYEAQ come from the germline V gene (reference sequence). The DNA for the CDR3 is TGTGCTAGCAGCTTAGCACGACTAGCGGGAGGGAGTGGAGATACGCAGTATTTT. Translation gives CASSLARLAGGSGDTQYF.

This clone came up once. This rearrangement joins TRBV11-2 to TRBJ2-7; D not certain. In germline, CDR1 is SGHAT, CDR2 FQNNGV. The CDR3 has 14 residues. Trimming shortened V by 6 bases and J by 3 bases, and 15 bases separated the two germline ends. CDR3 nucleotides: TGTGCCAGCAGAGGTTTAAAAAGAGGCTACGAGCAGTACTTC. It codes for CASRGLKRGYEQYF.

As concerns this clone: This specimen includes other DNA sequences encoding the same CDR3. The CDR3 DNA is TGCGCCAGCAGCTTGGAGGCAGGGGGTAACACTGAAGCTTTCTTT. Translating gives CASSLEAGGNTEAFF. The gene calls are TRBV5-1 and TRBJ1-1; 7 nucleotides match TRBD1. The ends lost 0 bases at V and 2 bases at J; junction bases unmatched: 4. CDR3 length equals 15 residues. CDR1 and CDR2 from the germline V gene are SGHRS and YFSETQ.